The 8 T cell receptor beta chains given below trace back to one sample, sequenced in a study of blood T cells in healthy people across ages. A second PCR of about 6 to 12 cycles used a sample-barcoded 5' primer and a J-beta primer mix. TCRdb redid the calling of the 5' RACE reads with MiXCR, one entry per CDR3 protein. The profile covers roughly 680,000 distinct CDR3 sequences, with roughly 50% appearing a single time and roughly a third taken by the ten largest. Sample: blood. All receptors come from a woman in her sixties in good health.

This chain links TRBV6-2 or TRBV6-3 with TRBJ2-5; a possible D gene is TRBD2 (5 bases). The J call may be wrong; the DNA end is better matched by TRBJ2-7. Germline CDR1 and CDR2: MNHEY and SVGEGT. The CDR3 is made up of 15 amino acids. The CDR3 DNA sequence: TGTGCCAGCAGTTACTCCGCGGGCTCCCCCTACGAGCAGTACTTC. This encodes CASSYSAGSPYEQYF.

The gene calls are TRBV4-2 and TRBJ2-7; 8 bases match TRBD1. CDR3 length: 21 residues. Germline V gives CDR1 LGHNA, CDR2 YNFKEQ. The V segment lost 0 bases and the J segment 1 base; nucleotides outside the gene matches: 20. The CDR3 bases are TGTGCCAGCAGCCAAGATCTGGGTGGCCAAGGGCGGGACAGGCGTTCCTACGAGCAGTACTTC. Its translation: CASSQDLGGQGRDRRSYEQYF.

The V gene is TRBV28, the J gene TRBJ2-4, with D unresolved. Germline-derived CDR1 and CDR2 are MDHEN and SYDVKM. The CDR3 sequence is 16 residues long. Trimming took off 3 bases at V and 0 bases at J, with 12 bases between the two ends. The chain's CDR3 is CASSLPRSVAKNIQYF. CDR3 bases: TGTGCCAGCAGTTTGCCCCGCAGCGTAGCCAAAAACATTCAGTACTTC.

The chain uses TRBV12-3 or TRBV12-4 and TRBJ2-4; a weak D match, TRBD2 (6 bases). The last part of the DNA fits TRBJ2-7 better; the J call may be wrong. The length of the CDR3 is 12 residues. The CDR3 region has the DNA TGTGCCAGCAGTTTCATCGGGGGCGAGCAGTACTTC. This translates into CASSFIGGEQYF.

The chain is built from TRBV29-1 and TRBJ1-2; D gene ambiguous. The CDR3 spans 13 residues. The ends were cut back, 7 bases at V and 4 bases at J, with 16 bases in the middle. CDR1 is SQVTM and CDR2 is ANQGSEA in the germline V gene. The CDR3 sequence: CSANGPGGYGYTF. The CDR3 nucleotides read TGCAGCGCTAATGGACCGGGAGGCTATGGCTACACCTTC.

The rearrangement links TRBV15 to TRBJ2-2; D is ambiguous. V was shortened by 0 bases and J by 4 bases, with 6 bases between the two germline ends. CDR1 is LNHNV and CDR2 is YYDKDF in the germline V gene (reference sequence). The CDR3 has 14 amino acids. The CDR3 DNA is TGTGCCACCAGCAGAGATGAGAGCACCGGGGAGCTGTTTTTT. Protein sequence: CATSRDESTGELFF.

The chain links TRBV7-8 to TRBJ2-7, with 9 nucleotides matching TRBD1. The end of the DNA is better explained by TRBJ2-5, so the J call may be wrong. CDR1 SGHVS and CDR2 FQNEAQ come from the germline V gene. CDR3 length: 16 residues. CDR3 residues: CASSLLQGQGKETQYF. CDR3 sequence (DNA): TGTGCCAGCAGCTTATTACAGGGACAGGGCAAGGAGACCCAGTACTTC.

This clonotype was counted at least ten times. The genes are TRBV7-3 and TRBJ2-5, with 16 nucleotides matching TRBD2. The CDR3 has 18 amino acids. The J segment lost 1 base and the V segment lost 5 bases, leaving 7 bases of the junction unmatched. Per germline, CDR1 SGHTA and CDR2 FQGTGA. For the CDR3, the DNA is TGTGCCAGCAGCAAGGGGACTAGCGGGAGGGCCTCCCAAGAGACCCAGTACTTC. It specifies CASSKGTSGRASQETQYF. The variable domain in full, with the rest retrieved from reference TRBV7-3 and TRBJ2-5, is GAGVSQTPSNKVTEKGKYVELRCDPISGHTALYWYRQSLGQGPEFLIYFQGTGAADDSGLPNDRFFAVRPEGSVSTLKIQRTERGDSAVYLCASSKGTSGRASQETQYFGPGTRLLVL.